This T cell receptor (beta chain) was observed in a study of CD8 T cell repertoires and HIV-1 epitope variants. As for the study in general: Epitopes were three Gag families plus Nef HW9 and YT9. Overall study results and limits: Most of the nine antigen-specific clonotypes appeared cross-reactive to autologous or escape variants.

Trimming removed 7 bases at V and 2 bases at J, with 13 bases between. The CDR3 has 14 residues. Germline loops: CDR1 SGHRS, CDR2 YFSETQ. Points on this clone: The antigen is unknown.

Measured with immunoSEQ multiplex PCR; TCRdb has only the in-frame clones, and not every one. The table records tens of thousands of clones, around 75% of them present only once. The sample consisted of uncultured baseline CD8+ T cells from peripheral blood mononuclear cells (PBMCs). This TCR was sampled from a male donor with HIV. The chain links TRBV5-1 to TRBJ1-3; weak D call: TRBD1 (6 bases). This chain's CDR3 is CASGGGTAGNTIYF. For the CDR3, the DNA is TGCGCCAGCGGGGGGGGCACTGCTGGAAACACCATATATTTT.